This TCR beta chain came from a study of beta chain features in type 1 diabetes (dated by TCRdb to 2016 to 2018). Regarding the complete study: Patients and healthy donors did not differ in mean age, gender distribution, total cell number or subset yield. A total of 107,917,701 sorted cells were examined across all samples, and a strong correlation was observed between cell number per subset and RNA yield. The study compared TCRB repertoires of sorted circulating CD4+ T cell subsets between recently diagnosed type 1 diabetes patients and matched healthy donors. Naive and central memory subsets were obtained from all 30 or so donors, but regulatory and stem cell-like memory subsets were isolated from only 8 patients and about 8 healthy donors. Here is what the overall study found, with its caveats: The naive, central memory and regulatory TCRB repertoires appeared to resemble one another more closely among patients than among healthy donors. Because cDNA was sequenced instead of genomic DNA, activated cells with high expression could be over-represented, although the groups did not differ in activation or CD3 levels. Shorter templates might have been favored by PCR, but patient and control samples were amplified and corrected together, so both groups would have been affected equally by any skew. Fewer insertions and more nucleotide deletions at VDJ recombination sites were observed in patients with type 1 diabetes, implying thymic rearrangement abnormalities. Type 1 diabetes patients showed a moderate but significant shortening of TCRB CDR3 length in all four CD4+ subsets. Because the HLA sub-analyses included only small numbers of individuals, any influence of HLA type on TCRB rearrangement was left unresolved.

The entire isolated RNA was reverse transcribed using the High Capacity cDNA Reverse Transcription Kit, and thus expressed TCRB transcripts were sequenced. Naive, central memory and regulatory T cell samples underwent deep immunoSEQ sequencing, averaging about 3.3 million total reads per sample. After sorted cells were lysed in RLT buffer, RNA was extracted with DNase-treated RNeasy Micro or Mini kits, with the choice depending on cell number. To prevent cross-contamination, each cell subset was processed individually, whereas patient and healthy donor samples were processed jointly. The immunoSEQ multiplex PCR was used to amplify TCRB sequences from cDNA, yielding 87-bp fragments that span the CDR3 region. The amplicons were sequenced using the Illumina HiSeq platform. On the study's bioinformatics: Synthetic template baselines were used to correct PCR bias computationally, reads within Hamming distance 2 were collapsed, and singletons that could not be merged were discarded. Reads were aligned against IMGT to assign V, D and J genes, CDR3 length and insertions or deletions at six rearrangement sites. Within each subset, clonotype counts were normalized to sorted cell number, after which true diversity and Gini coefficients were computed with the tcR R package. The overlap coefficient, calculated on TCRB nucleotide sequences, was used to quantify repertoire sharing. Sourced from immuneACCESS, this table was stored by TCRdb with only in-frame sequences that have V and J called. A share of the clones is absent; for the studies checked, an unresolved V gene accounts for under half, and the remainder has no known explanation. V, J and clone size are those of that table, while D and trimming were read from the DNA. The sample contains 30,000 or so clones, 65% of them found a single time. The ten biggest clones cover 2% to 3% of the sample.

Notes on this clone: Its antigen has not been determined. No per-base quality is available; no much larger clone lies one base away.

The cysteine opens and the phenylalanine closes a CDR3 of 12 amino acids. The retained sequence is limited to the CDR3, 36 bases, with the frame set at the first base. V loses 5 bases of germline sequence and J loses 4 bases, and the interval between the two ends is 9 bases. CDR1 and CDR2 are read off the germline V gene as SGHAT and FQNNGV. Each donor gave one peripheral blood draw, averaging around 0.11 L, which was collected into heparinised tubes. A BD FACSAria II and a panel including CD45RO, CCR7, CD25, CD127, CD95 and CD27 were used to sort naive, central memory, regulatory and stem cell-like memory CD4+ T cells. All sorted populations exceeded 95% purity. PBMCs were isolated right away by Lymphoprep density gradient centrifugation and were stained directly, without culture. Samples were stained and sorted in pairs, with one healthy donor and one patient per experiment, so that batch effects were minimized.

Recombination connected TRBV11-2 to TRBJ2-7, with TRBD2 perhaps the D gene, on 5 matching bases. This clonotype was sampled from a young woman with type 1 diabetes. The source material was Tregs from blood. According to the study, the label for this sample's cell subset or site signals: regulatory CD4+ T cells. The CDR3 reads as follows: CASSPRDYEQYF. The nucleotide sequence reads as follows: TGTGCCAGCAGCCCCCGGGATTACGAGCAGTACTTC.